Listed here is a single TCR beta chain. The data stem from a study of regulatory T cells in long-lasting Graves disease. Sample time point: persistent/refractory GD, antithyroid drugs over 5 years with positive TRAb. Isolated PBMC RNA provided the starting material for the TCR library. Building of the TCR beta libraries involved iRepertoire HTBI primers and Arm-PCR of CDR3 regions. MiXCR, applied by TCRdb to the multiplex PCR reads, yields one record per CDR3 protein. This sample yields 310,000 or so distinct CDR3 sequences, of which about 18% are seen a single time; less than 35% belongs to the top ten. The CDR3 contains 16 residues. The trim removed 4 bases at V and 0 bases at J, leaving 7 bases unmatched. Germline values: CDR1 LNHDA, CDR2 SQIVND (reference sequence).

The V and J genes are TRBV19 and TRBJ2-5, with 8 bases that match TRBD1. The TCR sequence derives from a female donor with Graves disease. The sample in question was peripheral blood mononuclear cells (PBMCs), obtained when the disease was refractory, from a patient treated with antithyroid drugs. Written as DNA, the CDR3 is TGTGCCAGTAGTAGTCAGGGGGCCGGGTACCAAGAGACCCAGTACTTC. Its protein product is CASSSQGAGYQETQYF.